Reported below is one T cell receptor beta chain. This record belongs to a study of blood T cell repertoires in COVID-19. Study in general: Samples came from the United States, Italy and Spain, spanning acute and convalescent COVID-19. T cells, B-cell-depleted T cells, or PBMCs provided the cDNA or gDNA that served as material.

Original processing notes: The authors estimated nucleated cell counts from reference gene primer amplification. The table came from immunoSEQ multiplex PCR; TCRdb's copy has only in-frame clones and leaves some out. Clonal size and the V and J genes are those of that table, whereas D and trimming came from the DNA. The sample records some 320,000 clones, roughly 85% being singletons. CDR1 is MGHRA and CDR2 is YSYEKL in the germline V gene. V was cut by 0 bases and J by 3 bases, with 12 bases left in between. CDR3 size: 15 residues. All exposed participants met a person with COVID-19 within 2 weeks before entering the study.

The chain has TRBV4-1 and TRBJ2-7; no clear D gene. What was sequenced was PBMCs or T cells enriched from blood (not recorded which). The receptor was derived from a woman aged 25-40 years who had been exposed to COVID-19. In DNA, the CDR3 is TGCGCCAGCAGCCAAGATTTAACTGTTAACTACGAGCAGTACTTC. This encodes CASSQDLTVNYEQYF.